The 28 T cell receptor beta chains listed next were all sequenced from one sample in a study of T-cell reconstitution after alpha-beta-depleted transplantation in children (TCRdb year 2016). The sample's treatment or condition, from its label and the paper: allogeneic hematopoietic cell transplantation with graft depleted of TCRalphabeta T cells and CD19 B cells. The library relied on PCR. This sample was sequenced with an Illumina HiSeq 2500. TCR libraries were prepared with molecular barcoding, using unique molecular identifiers to normalize TCRbeta repertoire quantification. The public sequencing data were trimmed at Q25 with fastp and processed into clonotypes with MiXCR by TCRdb, which kept only in-frame beta chains. Merged by CDR3 protein, the rows form single entries marked with the most common genes and DNA. The table for this sample lists some 600,000 distinct CDR3 sequences; approximately 13% of them were counted only once. The ten most abundant clones make up 2.2% of the sample.

The sample in question was PBMCs, mostly from graft donor cells, obtained 360 days after TCRalphabeta/CD19-depleted stem cell transplant. The receptors originated from a male patient younger than 18 who had a stem cell transplant for acute myeloid leukemia, so the T cells may come from the graft donor.

At least ten counts were recorded for this clonotype. The genes are TRBV9 and TRBJ2-2, with 10 positions matching TRBD2. Per germline, CDR1 SGDLS and CDR2 YYNGEE. V shed 4 bases, J shed 4 bases, and the junction held 13 bases outside the gene matches. The CDR3 spans 18 residues. The CDR3 reads CASSPAGGPVAPTGELFF. The DNA of the CDR3 is TGTGCCAGCAGCCCAGCGGGAGGGCCTGTGGCTCCCACCGGGGAGCTGTTTTTT.

This clonotype appeared a few times. This chain connects TRBV28 to TRBJ1-5; 7 bases are shared with TRBD1. The junction had 11 bases not matched to a gene; V was cut back by 6 bases and J by 6 bases. CDR1 is MDHEN, CDR2 SYDVKM, per germline. This CDR3 has 15 amino acids. The CDR3 coding sequence is TGTGCCAGCAGACCAGGGACAGTGGAGGGTCAGCCCCAGCATTTT. This translates into CASRPGTVEGQPQHF.

The rearrangement links TRBV7-9 to TRBJ2-7, with a possible D match to TRBD1 (6 bases). The germline V gene has CDR1 SEHNR and CDR2 FQNEAQ (reference sequence). Trimming removed 5 bases at V and 12 bases at J, with 23 bases between. There are 14 residues in the CDR3. The CDR3 loop is CASSPPTGPQIRYF. The CDR3 DNA reads TGTGCCAGCAGCCCGCCGACAGGCCCTCAGATTAGGTACTTC.

The V and J genes are TRBV20-1 and TRBJ2-7, with D tentatively TRBD2 (6 bases). The CDR3 is 15 residues long. Trimming left V 0 bases short and J 1 base short, with 13 bases between. Germline-derived CDR1 and CDR2 are DFQATT and SNEGSKA (reference sequence). The DNA of the CDR3 is TGCAGTGCTAGAGAACAGGCTAGCGTATCCTACGAGCAGTACTTC. As protein: CSAREQASVSYEQYF.

This clonotype was detected a few times. The genes are TRBV5-6 and TRBJ2-3; the D gene could be TRBD1 or TRBD2 (6 bases each). The V end was cut by 0 bases, the J end by 3 bases, with 14 bases between. Germline V gives CDR1 SGHDT, CDR2 YYEEEE. The CDR3 covers 16 residues. In DNA form, the CDR3 reads TGTGCCAGCAGCTTGGTCTCCGGGGGCAGAACAGATACGCAGTATTTT. It specifies CASSLVSGGRTDTQYF.

The chain recombines TRBV6-5 with TRBJ2-7; D may correspond to TRBD1 or TRBD2 (6 bases each). V lost 2 bases to trimming and J lost 2 bases, with 10 bases between them. Per the germline V gene, CDR1 is MNHEY and CDR2 is SVGAGI. This CDR3 has 14 residues. The CDR3 is CASSYGGPPYEQYF. For the CDR3, the DNA is TGTGCCAGCAGTTACGGGGGGCCCCCCTACGAGCAGTACTTC.

The rearrangement joins TRBV20-1 to TRBJ2-7; D might be TRBD1 (6 bases). CDR1 DFQATT and CDR2 SNEGSKA come from the germline V gene (reference sequence). Trimming removed 5 bases at V and 6 bases at J, with 11 bases between. This CDR3 comprises 11 residues. CDR3 nucleotide sequence: TGCAGTGCTCGAACAGGGCTCGAGCAGTACTTC. It is translated as CSARTGLEQYF.

This clonotype was counted between two and nine times. This chain joins TRBV29-1 and TRBJ2-7; 9 bases map to TRBD2. This CDR3 is 13 amino acids long. J was trimmed by 1 base and V by 6 bases; bases with no gene match: 4. Germline-derived CDR1 and CDR2 are SQVTM and ANQGSEA. CDR3 region: CSVRLAASYEQYF. CDR3 DNA: TGCAGCGTGCGACTAGCGGCTTCCTACGAGCAGTACTTC.

The gene calls are TRBV15 and TRBJ2-7, with 9 nucleotides matching TRBD2. Germline V lookup: CDR1 LNHNV, CDR2 YYDKDF (reference sequence). The CDR3 contains 13 residues. The trim removed 5 bases at V and 4 bases at J, leaving 3 bases unmatched. In nucleotides, the CDR3 is TGTGCCACCAGCGGGCTAGCGGGATACGAGCAGTACTTC. Protein product: CATSGLAGYEQYF.

This clonotype was found a few times. The chain links TRBV20-1 to TRBJ2-1, with 8 bases aligning to TRBD2. CDR3 length: 14 residues. Trimming at V came to 4 bases and at J to 4 bases, leaving 6 bases not matched to a gene. Germline V gene lookup returns CDR1 DFQATT and CDR2 SNEGSKA (reference sequence). CDR3 sequence reads: CSATPGGGYNEQFF. The CDR3 coding sequence is TGCAGTGCTACTCCGGGCGGGGGGTACAATGAGCAGTTCTTC.

The chain carries TRBV7-9 and TRBJ2-7; 11 bases are shared with TRBD1. V shed 5 bases and J 5 bases; nucleotides not matched to a gene: 5. Germline values: CDR1 SEHNR, CDR2 FQNEAQ (reference sequence). CDR3 size: 14 residues. CDR3 sequence (DNA): TGTGCCAGCAGCCCGGACAGGGGGCAACACGAGCAGTACTTC. Its translation: CASSPDRGQHEQYF.

The table lists this clonotype with a few counts. The V and J genes are TRBV29-1 and TRBJ2-1, with D perhaps TRBD2 (7 bases). CDR1 and CDR2 (germline): SQVTM, ANQGSEA. The CDR3 runs to 14 residues. Trimming took 4 bases from V and 3 from J, leaving 13 bases between them. This CDR3 reads CSVAGGQGYNEQFF. As DNA, the CDR3 is TGCAGCGTTGCCGGGGGGCAGGGCTACAATGAGCAGTTCTTC.

This clonotype was detected many times. The V and J genes are TRBV7-8 and TRBJ2-1, with D perhaps matching TRBD1 or TRBD2 (5 bases each). This CDR3 contains 15 residues. Germline values: CDR1 SGHVS, CDR2 FQNEAQ. V lost 5 bases and J lost 5, with 16 bases in between. The CDR3 protein is CASSPRGGYHNEQFF. The DNA for the CDR3 is TGTGCCAGCAGCCCCCGTGGGGGTTACCACAATGAGCAGTTCTTC.

The rearrangement links TRBV12-3 or TRBV12-4 to TRBJ1-4; 7 bases align to TRBD1. The V segment lost 5 bases and the J segment 7 bases; nucleotides outside the gene matches: 10. This CDR3 contains 15 residues. CDR3 in amino acids: CASSPLTGRSEKLFF. Here the CDR3 DNA reads TGTGCCAGCAGTCCCCTGACAGGGAGAAGTGAAAAACTGTTTTTT.

This clonotype was seen a handful of times. The rearrangement uses TRBV7-8 and TRBJ2-7; D gene uncertain. V was cut by 4 bases and J by 2 bases, with 15 bases left in between. The germline gives CDR1 SGHVS, CDR2 FQNEAQ. CDR3 length: 15 amino acids. The chain's CDR3 is CASSSLDTAPYEQYF. The CDR3 DNA reads TGTGCCAGCAGCTCCCTCGACACCGCGCCCTACGAGCAGTACTTC.

This clonotype showed up just a few times. The rearrangement links TRBV11-2 to TRBJ2-1, with 7 bases fitting TRBD1. Germline CDR1 and CDR2: SGHAT and FQNNGV. V lost 8 bases and J lost 5; bases outside the gene matches: 15. The CDR3 runs 16 residues. DNA of the CDR3: TGTGCCAGCGGGACCCCGGGACAGCCTCGGGACAATGAGCAGTTCTTC. Translated: CASGTPGQPRDNEQFF.

This clonotype has just a few counts. DNA of the CDR3: TGCAGCGTTATAGTCCTGGGTAGCAATCAGCCCCAGCATTTT. This translates into CSVIVLGSNQPQHF. V gene TRBV29-1 combines with J gene TRBJ1-5; the D is unclear. This CDR3 has 14 amino acids. V was pared by 5 bases and J by 0 bases, with 11 bases between. CDR1 is SQVTM and CDR2 is ANQGSEA in the germline V gene.

The genes are TRBV6-1 and TRBJ2-7; maybe TRBD2 (6 bases). This CDR3 is built from 14 residues. V lost 5 bases, J lost 0 bases, and 11 bases lay in between. Germline V gene sequence: CDR1 MNHNS, CDR2 SASEGT. In DNA form, the CDR3 reads TGTGCCAGCAGTAAGGGACTGATCTCCTACGAGCAGTACTTC. As protein: CASSKGLISYEQYF.

This clonotype was counted a few times. The rearrangement joins TRBV20-1 to TRBJ2-7; 11 bases are a match to TRBD2. Trimming cost V 1 base and J 3 bases; bases outside gene matches: 5. Germline V CDR1 and CDR2: DFQATT, SNEGSKA (reference sequence). This CDR3 is 15 amino acids long. This CDR3 is CSARAGLAVIYEQYF. The CDR3 bases are TGCAGTGCTAGAGCGGGACTAGCGGTCATCTACGAGCAGTACTTC.

The genes are TRBV25-1 and TRBJ2-3, with unresolved D. The germline CDR1 and CDR2 sequences are MGHDK and SYGVNS. V lost 1 base, J lost 2 bases, and 10 bases lay in between. The CDR3 runs to 15 residues. CDR3 protein: CASSEWARITDTQYF. The CDR3 nucleotides read TGTGCCAGCAGTGAATGGGCCCGCATCACAGATACGCAGTATTTT.

V gene TRBV9 combines with J gene TRBJ2-7; 8 positions agree with TRBD1. The V segment lost 0 bases and the J segment 3 bases; nucleotides outside the gene matches: 5. This CDR3 spans 15 amino acids. Germline V gene sequence: CDR1 SGDLS, CDR2 YYNGEE. CDR3 in amino acids: CASSVEGQGNYEQYF. The DNA for the CDR3 is TGTGCCAGCAGCGTAGAAGGACAGGGAAACTACGAGCAGTACTTC.

This clonotype was counted only a few times. This chain joins TRBV28 and TRBJ1-4; D is uncertain. The CDR3 is 15 amino acids. Germline values: CDR1 MDHEN, CDR2 SYDVKM. The V end was cut by 3 bases, the J end by 2 bases, with 10 bases between. The CDR3 DNA reads as TGTGCCAGCAGTTTTCGTCCTGGGACTAATGAAAAACTGTTTTTT. It translates to CASSFRPGTNEKLFF.

The chain is built from TRBV5-6 and TRBJ2-3; D tentatively fits TRBD1 or TRBD2 (6 bases each). With 1 base removed from V and 5 bases from J, the gap between germline ends came to 14 bases. The CDR3 sequence is 15 residues long. Germline values: CDR1 SGHDT, CDR2 YYEEEE. The CDR3 DNA is TGTGCCAGCAGCTTGAGGGGGGATGGAATAGATACGCAGTATTTT. Its translation: CASSLRGDGIDTQYF.

J is TRBJ2-7 and V is TRBV28, with TRBD2 matching over 14 bases. This CDR3 spans 19 amino acids. The V gene end was trimmed by 3 bases and the J gene end by 3 bases; junction bases not matched to a gene: 13. Germline CDR1 is MDHEN and CDR2 is SYDVKM. Here the CDR3 reads CASSFFFVTSGRAIYEQYF. The CDR3 region has the DNA TGTGCCAGCAGTTTCTTTTTCGTGACTAGCGGGAGGGCCATCTACGAGCAGTACTTC.

This clonotype was detected only a few times. The V and J genes are TRBV7-2 and TRBJ2-7, with 7 bases fitting TRBD1. Germline V gene sequence: CDR1 SGHTA, CDR2 FQGNSA. The CDR3 is 17 amino acids. Losses at the gene ends were 0 bases for V and 0 bases for J; bases not matched to a gene: 8. This CDR3 is CASSLALSRGHSYEQYF. DNA for the CDR3: TGTGCCAGCAGCTTAGCGCTATCTAGGGGGCACTCCTACGAGCAGTACTTC.

The chain uses TRBV28 and TRBJ1-6, with D unclear. V gave up 3 bases and J gave up 7 bases, with 7 bases separating them. Germline V gives CDR1 MDHEN, CDR2 SYDVKM. This CDR3 has 13 amino acids. CDR3 in amino acids: CASSFRINSPLHF. CDR3 DNA sequence: TGTGCCAGCAGTTTTAGGATAAATTCACCCCTCCACTTT.

In this sample, this clonotype turned up a few times. J is TRBJ2-7 and V is TRBV14; 9 positions match TRBD2. The CDR3 contains 15 residues. J lost 8 bases, V lost 3 bases, and 11 bases had no gene match. Germline CDR1 SGHDN, CDR2 FVKESK. The CDR3 DNA sequence: TGTGCCAGCAGCCACGACGGGACTAGCCCATTTAAGCAGTACTTC. Residues: CASSHDGTSPFKQYF.

The table lists this clonotype with a few counts. This chain uses TRBV28 with TRBJ2-1, with D perhaps TRBD2 (7 bases). Looked up from germline, CDR1 is MDHEN and CDR2 is SYDVKM. The length of the CDR3 is 16 residues. V lost 6 bases, J lost 2 bases, and 17 bases lay in between. CDR3 in amino acids: CASRRRWGGAYNEQFF. Written as DNA, the CDR3 is TGTGCCAGCAGACGCCGCTGGGGGGGCGCCTACAATGAGCAGTTCTTC.